This T cell receptor beta chain was recovered during a study of pediatric ulcerative colitis. About this clone itself: Its cognate antigen is unknown.

CDR1 is SGHDT, CDR2 YYEEEE, per germline. The CDR3 runs to 13 residues. Trimming cost V 3 bases and J 8 bases; bases outside gene matches: 7. Study-wide points: Repertoires came from total lymphocyte DNA, not specific subsets. Blood samples from a couple of patients yielded substantially fewer templates and were excluded from blood-rectal overlap analysis.

Samples were sequenced at Survey level, maximum 500,000 reads. Assay used: immunoSEQ multiplex PCR; TCRdb lists only in-frame clones, some missing. The data show approximately 30,000 clones, roughly 78% seen once. The source of this sequence is a boy younger than 18 with severe ulcerative colitis. Sequencing input: blood. The rearrangement joins TRBV5-6 to TRBJ1-2, with TRBD1 matching over 7 bases. CDR3 sequence: CASSSPDREGYTF. The CDR3 DNA is TGTGCCAGCAGCTCGCCAGACAGGGAAGGCTACACCTTC.